This T cell receptor beta chain was sequenced for a study of long-term antiretroviral therapy in people with HIV. Donors needed at least one pre-ART PBMC sample plus at least two post-ART samples. General study findings and limits: Older ART regimens were possibly in use when the blood was collected between about 2004 and 2018.

Concerning this clone itself: Its cognate antigen is unknown.

Assay version v3.0 of immunoSEQ was used, and it was run at survey level. Libraries were prepared by immunoSEQ multiplex PCR; TCRdb keeps only in-frame clonotypes and omits some of them. The data hold around 37,000 clones, with 65% to 90% observed a single time. The sample here was unsorted PBMCs, taken roughly 3.3 years after starting antiretroviral therapy. The TCR was taken from a man younger than 35 with HIV.

The CDR3 sequence is CASSYGQGDYNEQFF. As DNA, the CDR3 is TGTGCCAGCAGTTACGGACAGGGTGACTACAATGAGCAGTTCTTC. The chain combines TRBV27 with TRBJ2-1; 8 bases fit TRBD1. Germline V gene lookup returns CDR1 MNHEY and CDR2 SMNVEV (reference sequence). V shed 4 bases, J shed 3 bases, and the junction held 5 bases outside the gene matches. This CDR3 region has 15 residues.